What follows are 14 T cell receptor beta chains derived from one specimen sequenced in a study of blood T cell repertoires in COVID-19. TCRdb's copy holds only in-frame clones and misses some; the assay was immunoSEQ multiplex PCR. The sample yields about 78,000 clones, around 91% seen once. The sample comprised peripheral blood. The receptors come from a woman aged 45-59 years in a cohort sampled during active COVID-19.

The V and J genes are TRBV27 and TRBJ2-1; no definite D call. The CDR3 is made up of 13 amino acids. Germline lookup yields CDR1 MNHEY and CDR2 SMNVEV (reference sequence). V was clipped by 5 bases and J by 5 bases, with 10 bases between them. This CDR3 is CASSQWPNNEQFF. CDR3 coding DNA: TGTGCCAGCAGTCAATGGCCAAACAATGAGCAGTTCTTC.

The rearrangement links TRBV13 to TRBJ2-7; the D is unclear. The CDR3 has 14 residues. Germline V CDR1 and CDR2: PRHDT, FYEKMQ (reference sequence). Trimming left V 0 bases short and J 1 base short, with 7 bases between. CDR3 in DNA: TGTGCCAGCAGCTTAGGGGCTAGTTCCTACGAGCAGTACTTC. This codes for CASSLGASSYEQYF.

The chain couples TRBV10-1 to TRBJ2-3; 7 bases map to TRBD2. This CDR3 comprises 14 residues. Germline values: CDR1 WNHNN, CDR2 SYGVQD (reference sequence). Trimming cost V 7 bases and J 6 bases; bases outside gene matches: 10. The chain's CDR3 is CASTEGGTRDTQYF. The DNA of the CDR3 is TGCGCCAGCACCGAGGGAGGGACCAGGGATACGCAGTATTTT.

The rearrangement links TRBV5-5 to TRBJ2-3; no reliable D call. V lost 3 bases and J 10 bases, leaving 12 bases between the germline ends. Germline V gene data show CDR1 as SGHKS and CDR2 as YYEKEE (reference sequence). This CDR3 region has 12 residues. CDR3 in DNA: TGTGCCAGCAGCTCCCTCTTGGGCGCGCAGTATTTT. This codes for CASSSLLGAQYF.

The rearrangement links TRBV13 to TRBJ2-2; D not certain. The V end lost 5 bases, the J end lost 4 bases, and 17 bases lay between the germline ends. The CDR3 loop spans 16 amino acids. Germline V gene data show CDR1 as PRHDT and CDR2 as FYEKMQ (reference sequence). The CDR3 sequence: CASSPSLEVATGELFF. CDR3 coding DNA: TGTGCCAGCAGCCCTAGTCTGGAAGTGGCCACCGGGGAGCTGTTTTTT.

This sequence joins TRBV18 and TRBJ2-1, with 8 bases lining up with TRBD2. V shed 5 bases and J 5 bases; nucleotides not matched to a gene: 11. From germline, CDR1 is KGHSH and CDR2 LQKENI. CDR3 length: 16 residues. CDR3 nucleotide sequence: TGTGCCAGCTCATCATTTAGCGGGAAAAGTAACAATGAGCAGTTCTTC. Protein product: CASSSFSGKSNNEQFF.

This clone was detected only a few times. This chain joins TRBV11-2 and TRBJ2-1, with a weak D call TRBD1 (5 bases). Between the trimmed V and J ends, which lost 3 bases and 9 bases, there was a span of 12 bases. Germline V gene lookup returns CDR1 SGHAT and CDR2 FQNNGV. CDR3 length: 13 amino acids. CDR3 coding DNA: TGTGCCAGCAGCTTGGCCATCCAGGGTGAGCAGTTCTTC. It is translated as CASSLAIQGEQFF.

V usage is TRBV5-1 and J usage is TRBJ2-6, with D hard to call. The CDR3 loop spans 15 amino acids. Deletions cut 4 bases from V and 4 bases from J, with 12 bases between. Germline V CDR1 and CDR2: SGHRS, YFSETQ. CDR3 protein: CASSPPGPGANVLTF. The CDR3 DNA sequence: TGCGCCAGCAGCCCTCCGGGTCCCGGGGCCAACGTCCTGACTTTC.

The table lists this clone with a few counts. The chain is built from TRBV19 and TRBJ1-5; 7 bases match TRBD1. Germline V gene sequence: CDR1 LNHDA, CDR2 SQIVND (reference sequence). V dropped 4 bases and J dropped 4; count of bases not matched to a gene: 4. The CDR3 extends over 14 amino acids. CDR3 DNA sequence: TGTGCCAGTAGTACCGGGACAGTTAATCAGCCCCAGCATTTT. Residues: CASSTGTVNQPQHF.

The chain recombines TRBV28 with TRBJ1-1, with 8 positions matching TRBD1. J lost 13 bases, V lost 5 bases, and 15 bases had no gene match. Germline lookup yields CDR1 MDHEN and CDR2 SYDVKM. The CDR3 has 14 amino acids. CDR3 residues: CASSPPDRVEIDFF. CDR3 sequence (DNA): TGTGCCAGCAGTCCCCCGGACAGGGTGGAGATCGATTTCTTT.

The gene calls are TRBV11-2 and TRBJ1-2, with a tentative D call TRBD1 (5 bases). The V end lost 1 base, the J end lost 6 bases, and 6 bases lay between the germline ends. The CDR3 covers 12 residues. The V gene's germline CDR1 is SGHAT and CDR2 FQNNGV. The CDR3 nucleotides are TGTGCCAGCAGCTTAGTAGGGGATGGCTACACCTTC. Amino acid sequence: CASSLVGDGYTF.

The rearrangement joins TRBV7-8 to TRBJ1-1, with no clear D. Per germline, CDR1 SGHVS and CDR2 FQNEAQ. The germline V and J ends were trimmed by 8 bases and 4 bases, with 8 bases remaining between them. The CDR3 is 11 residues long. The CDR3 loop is CASRGPTEAFF. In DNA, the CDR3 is TGTGCCAGCCGCGGCCCCACTGAAGCTTTCTTT.

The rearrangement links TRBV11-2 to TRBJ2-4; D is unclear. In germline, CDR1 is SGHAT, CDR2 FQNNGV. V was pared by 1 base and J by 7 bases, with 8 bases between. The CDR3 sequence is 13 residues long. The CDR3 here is CASSLGQNNIQYF. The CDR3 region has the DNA TGTGCCAGCAGCTTAGGCCAGAATAACATTCAGTACTTC.

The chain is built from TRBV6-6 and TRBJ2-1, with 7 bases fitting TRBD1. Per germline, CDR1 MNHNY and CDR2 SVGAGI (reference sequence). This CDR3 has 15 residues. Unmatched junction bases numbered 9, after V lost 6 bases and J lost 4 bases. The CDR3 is CASRKDRVWYNEQFF. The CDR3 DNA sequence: TGTGCCAGCAGGAAAGACAGGGTTTGGTACAATGAGCAGTTCTTC.